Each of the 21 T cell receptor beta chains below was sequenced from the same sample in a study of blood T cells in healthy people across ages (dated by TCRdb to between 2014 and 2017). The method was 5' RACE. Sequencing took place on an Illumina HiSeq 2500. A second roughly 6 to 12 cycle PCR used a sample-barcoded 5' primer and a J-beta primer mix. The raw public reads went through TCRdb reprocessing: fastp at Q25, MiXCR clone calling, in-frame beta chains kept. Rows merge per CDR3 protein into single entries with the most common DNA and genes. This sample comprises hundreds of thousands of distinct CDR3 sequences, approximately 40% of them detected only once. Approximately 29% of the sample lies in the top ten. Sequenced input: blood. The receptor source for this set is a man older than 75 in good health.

The CDR3 DNA sequence: TGTGCCAGCAGCGTTCAGGGGGATACGCAGTATTTT. Translation gives CASSVQGDTQYF. The chain recombines TRBV9 with TRBJ2-3, with a weak D call TRBD1 (6 bases). Trimming left V 2 bases short and J 6 bases short, with 7 bases between. There are 12 residues in the CDR3. CDR1 SGDLS and CDR2 YYNGEE come from the germline V gene.

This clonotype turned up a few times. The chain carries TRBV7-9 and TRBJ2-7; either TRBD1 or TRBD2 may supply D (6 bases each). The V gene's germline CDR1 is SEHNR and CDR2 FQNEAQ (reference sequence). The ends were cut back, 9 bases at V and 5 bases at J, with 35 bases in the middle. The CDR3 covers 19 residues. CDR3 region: CARTDLPLGLQGGVHEQYF. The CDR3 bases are TGTGCCAGGACGGACCTACCGTTGGGGTTACAGGGAGGTGTCCACGAGCAGTACTTC.

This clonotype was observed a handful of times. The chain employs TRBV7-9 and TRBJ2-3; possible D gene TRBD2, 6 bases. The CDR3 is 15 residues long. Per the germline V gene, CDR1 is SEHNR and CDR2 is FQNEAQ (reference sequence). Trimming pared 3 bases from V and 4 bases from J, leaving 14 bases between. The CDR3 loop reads CASSFGTPLADTQYF. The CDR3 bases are TGTGCCAGCAGCTTCGGGACTCCTTTGGCAGATACGCAGTATTTT.

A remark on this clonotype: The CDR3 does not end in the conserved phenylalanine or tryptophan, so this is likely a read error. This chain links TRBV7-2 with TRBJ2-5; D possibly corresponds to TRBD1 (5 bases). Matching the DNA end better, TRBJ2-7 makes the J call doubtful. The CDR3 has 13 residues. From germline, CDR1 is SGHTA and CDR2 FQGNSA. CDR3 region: CASRPRTNYEQYL. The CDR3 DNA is TGTGCCAGCAGACCCAGGACAAACTACGAGCAGTACTTG.

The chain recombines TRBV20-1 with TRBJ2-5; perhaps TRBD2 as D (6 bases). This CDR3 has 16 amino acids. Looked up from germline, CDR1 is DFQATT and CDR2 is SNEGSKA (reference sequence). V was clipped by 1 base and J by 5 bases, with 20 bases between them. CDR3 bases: TGCAGTGCTAGAGCAGCGGGCGGAGCCTCTGTGGAGACCCAGTACTTC. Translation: CSARAAGGASVETQYF.

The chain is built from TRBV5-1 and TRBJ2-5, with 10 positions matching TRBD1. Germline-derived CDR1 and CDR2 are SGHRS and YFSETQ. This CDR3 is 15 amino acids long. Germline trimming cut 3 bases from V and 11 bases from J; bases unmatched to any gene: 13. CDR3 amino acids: CASSSYGTGVDEQYF. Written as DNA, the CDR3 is TGCGCCAGCAGCTCTTACGGGACAGGGGTAGATGAGCAGTACTTC.

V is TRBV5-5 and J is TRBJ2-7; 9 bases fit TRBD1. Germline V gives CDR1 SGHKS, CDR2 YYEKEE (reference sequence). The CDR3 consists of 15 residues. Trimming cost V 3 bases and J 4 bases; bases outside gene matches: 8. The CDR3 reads CASSSPGQGQYEQYF. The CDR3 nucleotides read TGTGCCAGCAGCTCACCGGGACAGGGACAATACGAGCAGTACTTC.

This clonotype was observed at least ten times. The CDR3 DNA is TGTGCCAGCAGTTACGGGGGGCCCCAGCATTTT. Residues: CASSYGGPQHF. The rearrangement uses TRBV6-6 and TRBJ1-5; possibly TRBD1 for D (5 bases). The CDR3 runs to 11 residues. Trimming took 2 bases from V and 9 from J, leaving 5 bases between them. Germline V gene sequence: CDR1 MNHNY, CDR2 SVGAGI (reference sequence).

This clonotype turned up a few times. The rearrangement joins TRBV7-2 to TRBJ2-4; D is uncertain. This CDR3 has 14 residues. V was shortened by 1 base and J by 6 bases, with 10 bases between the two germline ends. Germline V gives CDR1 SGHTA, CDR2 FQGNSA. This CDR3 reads CASSLGPSGNIQYF. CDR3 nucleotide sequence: TGTGCCAGCAGCTTAGGACCTTCGGGAAACATTCAGTACTTC.

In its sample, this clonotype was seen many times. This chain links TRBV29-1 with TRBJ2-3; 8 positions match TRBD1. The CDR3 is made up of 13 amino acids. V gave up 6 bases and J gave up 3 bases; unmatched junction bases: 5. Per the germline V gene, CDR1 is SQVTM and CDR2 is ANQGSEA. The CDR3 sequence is CSVGQALTDTQYF. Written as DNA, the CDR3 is TGCAGCGTGGGACAGGCCCTTACAGATACGCAGTATTTT.

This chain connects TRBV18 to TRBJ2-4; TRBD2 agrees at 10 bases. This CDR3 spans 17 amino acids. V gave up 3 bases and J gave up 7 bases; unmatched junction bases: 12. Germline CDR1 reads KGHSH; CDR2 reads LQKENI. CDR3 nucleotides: TGTGCCAGCTCACCCTTAGCCCAAGCGGGAGGGCCGAACATTCAGTACTTC. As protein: CASSPLAQAGGPNIQYF.

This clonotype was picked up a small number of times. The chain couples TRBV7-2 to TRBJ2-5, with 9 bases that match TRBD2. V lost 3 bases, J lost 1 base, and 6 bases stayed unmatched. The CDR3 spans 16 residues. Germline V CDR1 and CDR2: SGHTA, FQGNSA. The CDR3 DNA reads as TGTGCCAGCAGCTTCGGGCTAGCGGGACTCCAAGAGACCCAGTACTTC. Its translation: CASSFGLAGLQETQYF.

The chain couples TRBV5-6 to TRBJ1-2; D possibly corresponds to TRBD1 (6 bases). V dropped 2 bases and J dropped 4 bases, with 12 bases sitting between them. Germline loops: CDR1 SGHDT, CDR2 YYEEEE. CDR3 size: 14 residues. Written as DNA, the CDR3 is TGTGCCAGCAGCTTACGACAGGACATCTATGGCTACACCTTC. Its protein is CASSLRQDIYGYTF.

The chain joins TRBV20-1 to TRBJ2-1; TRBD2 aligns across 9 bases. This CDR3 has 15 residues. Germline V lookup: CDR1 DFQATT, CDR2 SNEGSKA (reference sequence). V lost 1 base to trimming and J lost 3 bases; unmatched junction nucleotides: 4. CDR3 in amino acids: CSARGGGGDYNEQFF. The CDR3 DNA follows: TGCAGTGCTAGAGGTGGCGGGGGGGACTACAATGAGCAGTTCTTC.

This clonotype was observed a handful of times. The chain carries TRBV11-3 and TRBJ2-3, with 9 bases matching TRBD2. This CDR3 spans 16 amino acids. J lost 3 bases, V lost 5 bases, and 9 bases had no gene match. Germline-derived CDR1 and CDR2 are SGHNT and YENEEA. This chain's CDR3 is CASSPSRGRGTDTQYF. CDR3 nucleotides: TGTGCCAGCAGCCCCTCCCGCGGGAGGGGTACAGATACGCAGTATTTT.

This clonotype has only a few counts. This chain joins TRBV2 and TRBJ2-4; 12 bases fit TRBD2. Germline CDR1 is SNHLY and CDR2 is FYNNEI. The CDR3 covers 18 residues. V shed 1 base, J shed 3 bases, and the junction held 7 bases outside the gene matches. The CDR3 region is CASSEVASGRVGKNIQYF. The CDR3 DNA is TGTGCCAGCAGTGAAGTTGCTAGCGGGAGGGTAGGCAAAAACATTCAGTACTTC.

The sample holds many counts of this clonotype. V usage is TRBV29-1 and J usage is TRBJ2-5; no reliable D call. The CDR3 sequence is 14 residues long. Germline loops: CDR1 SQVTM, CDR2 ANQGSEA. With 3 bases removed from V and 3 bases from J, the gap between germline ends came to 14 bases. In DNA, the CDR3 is TGCAGCGTTGATAATACGAATACAAAAGAGACCCAGTACTTC. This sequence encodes CSVDNTNTKETQYF.

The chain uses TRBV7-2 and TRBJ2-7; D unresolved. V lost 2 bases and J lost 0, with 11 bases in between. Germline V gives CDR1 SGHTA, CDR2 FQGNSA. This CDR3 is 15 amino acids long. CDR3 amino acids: CASSLTPLSSYEQYF. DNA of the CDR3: TGTGCCAGCAGCTTAACCCCCCTTAGCTCCTACGAGCAGTACTTC.

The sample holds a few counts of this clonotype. DNA of the CDR3: TGTGCCAGCAGGAAACAGGGGGCATCGGGAAACACCATATATTTT. Its protein is CASRKQGASGNTIYF. The genes are TRBV2 and TRBJ1-3; 9 positions agree with TRBD1. The CDR3 contains 15 residues. In germline, CDR1 is SNHLY, CDR2 FYNNEI. V shed 6 bases and J 4 bases; nucleotides not matched to a gene: 7.

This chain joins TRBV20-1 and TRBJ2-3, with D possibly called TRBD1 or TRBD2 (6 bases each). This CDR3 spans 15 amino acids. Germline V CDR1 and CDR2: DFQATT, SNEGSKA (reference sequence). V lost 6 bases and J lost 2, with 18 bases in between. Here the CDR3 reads CSAPLEGGTTDTQYF. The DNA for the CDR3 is TGCAGTGCGCCGTTGGAGGGGGGTACCACAGATACGCAGTATTTT.

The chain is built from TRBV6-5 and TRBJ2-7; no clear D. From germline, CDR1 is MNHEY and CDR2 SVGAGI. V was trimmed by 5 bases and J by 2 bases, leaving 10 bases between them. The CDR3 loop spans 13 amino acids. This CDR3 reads CASSPSSAYEQYF. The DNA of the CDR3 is TGTGCCAGCAGTCCTTCGTCAGCCTACGAGCAGTACTTC.